The clone carrying this T cell receptor (beta chain) was recorded at least ten times. The trim removed 5 bases at V and 2 bases at J, leaving 13 bases unmatched. Germline V gene lookup returns CDR1 PRHDT and CDR2 FYEKMQ (reference sequence). The CDR3 covers 17 residues. Individuals who donated were healthy Caucasians from Russia aged about 6 to 100. Primers used in a second PCR of roughly 6 to 12 cycles were a sample-barcoded 5' primer and a J-beta primer mix. TCRdb reprocessed the 5' RACE reads with MiXCR, giving one entry per CDR3 protein. The sample lists about 1.6 million distinct CDR3 sequences, 30% to 35% seen once, with roughly 10% in the top ten. This sample was taken from a study of blood T cells in healthy people across ages.

Sequenced input: blood. The chain is built from TRBV13 and TRBJ2-7; 9 bases agree with TRBD1. The TCR comes from a woman aged 30 to 39 in good health. The CDR3, as DNA: TGTGCCAGCAGCGCGCTAGGATGGGACAGGGAGACCTACGAGCAGTACTTC. Residues: CASSALGWDRETYEQYF.